The T cell receptor (beta chain) under discussion was sequenced for a study of blood T cell repertoires in COVID-19. Overall study context: Italy, Spain and the United States were the sources of the convalescent and acute COVID-19 samples. T cells, B-cell-depleted T cells, or PBMCs provided the cDNA or gDNA that served as material.

In the study's own analysis: For nucleated cells, counts were estimated from reference gene primer amplification. TCRdb keeps only in-frame clones here, not all; method: immunoSEQ multiplex PCR. V and J calls and clone size follow that table, whereas D and trimming were derived from the DNA. Of about 170,000 clones listed, 80% to 90% are singletons. The TCR sequence derives from a woman in her 70s who had recovered from COVID-19. The sample comprised peripheral blood.

CDR3 nucleotide sequence: TGTGCCAGCGAGGGGACAGCCGGGGCCGGGGAGCTGTTTTTT. This gives the protein CASEGTAGAGELFF. This sequence joins TRBV6-5 and TRBJ2-2; 7 nucleotides align to TRBD1. The CDR3 has 14 residues. Germline-derived CDR1 and CDR2 are MNHEY and SVGAGI. Trimming removed 8 bases from V and 6 bases from J; junction bases left unmatched: 9.